Below are 9 T cell receptor beta chains sequenced from a single sample in a study of T cell responses to AZD1222 COVID-19 vaccine (dated by TCRdb to 2020 to 2023). What this sample's time point label stands for: baseline before first vaccination. Receptor amplification or capture employed the immunoSEQ multiplex PCR assay. As stored in TCRdb, this immuneACCESS dataset retains in-frame rearrangements with V and J assigned. A fraction of the clones does not appear; measured against another copy, unresolved V genes explain less than half of the discrepancy, and the remainder lacks a known reason. Present in this sample are fewer than 200,000 clones, over 80% of which were seen just once. 1% to 1.5% of the sample belongs to the ten largest clones. Sequencing was performed on peripheral blood, taken on day 0 of AZD1222 vaccination. Receptors originate from an adult in good health.

This chain's CDR3 is CASSLAEGHGVGTQYF. CDR3 DNA sequence: TGTGCCAGCAGCTTAGCGGAGGGGCACGGAGTGGGGACCCAGTACTTC. The chain uses TRBV7-6 and TRBJ2-5; D might be TRBD2 (6 bases). Germline assignment: CDR1 SGHVS and CDR2 FNYEAQ. The CDR3 is 16 amino acids. V lost 0 bases and J lost 7, with 18 bases in between. The entire variable domain, with the rest obtained from reference TRBV7-6 and TRBJ2-5, is as follows: GAGVSQSPRYKVTKRGQDVALRCDPISGHVSLYWYRQALGQGPEFLTYFNYEAQQDKSGLPNDRFSAERPEGSISTLTIQRTEQRDSAMYRCASSLAEGHGVGTQYFGPGTRLLVL.

The chain employs TRBV12-5 and TRBJ1-3; D is undetermined. V gave up 0 bases and J gave up 7 bases, with 16 bases separating them. This CDR3 has 16 residues. Germline lookup yields CDR1 LGHNT and CDR2 FRNRAP. The CDR3 reads CASGLVLSPSMNTIYF. The CDR3 coding sequence is TGTGCTAGTGGTTTGGTATTGTCCCCCAGTATGAACACCATATATTTT.

This chain links TRBV7-3 with TRBJ2-1; 11 bases are a match to TRBD2. Germline-derived CDR1 and CDR2 are SGHTA and FQGTGA. The ends lost 0 bases at V and 0 bases at J; junction bases unmatched: 4. The CDR3 is 18 amino acids. CDR3 nucleotide sequence: TGTGCCAGCAGCTTAACGGCTAGCGGGGGGAGCTCCTACAATGAGCAGTTCTTC. Translated: CASSLTASGGSSYNEQFF.

The J gene is TRBJ1-3, the V gene TRBV10-3, with unresolved D. Germline assignment: CDR1 ENHRY and CDR2 SYGVKD. This CDR3 comprises 15 residues. The V end was cut by 6 bases, the J end by 5 bases, with 17 bases between. CDR3 nucleotide sequence: TGTGCCATCAGCGACATGAAGGGCGAGCGAAACACCATATATTTT. Its protein is CAISDMKGERNTIYF.

The chain combines TRBV7-9 with TRBJ1-2, with 7 bases aligning to TRBD1. The V gene end was trimmed by 5 bases and the J gene end by 4 bases; junction bases not matched to a gene: 7. CDR1 is SEHNR, CDR2 FQNEAQ, per germline (reference sequence). This CDR3 is built from 14 residues. The CDR3 region has the DNA TGTGCCAGCAGCCTCCGGGACAGCACCTATGGCTACACCTTC. As protein: CASSLRDSTYGYTF.

This clone was counted once. The chain carries TRBV7-9 and TRBJ1-6, with a tentative D call TRBD1 (5 bases). Germline assignment: CDR1 SEHNR and CDR2 FQNEAQ (reference sequence). The CDR3 runs 15 residues. Trimming cost V 3 bases and J 4 bases, with 10 bases left between them. CDR3 residues: CASSFEGTYNSPLHF. The CDR3 DNA follows: TGTGCCAGCAGCTTTGAAGGGACGTATAATTCACCCCTCCACTTT.

The chain couples TRBV7-6 to TRBJ1-5, with D unclear. CDR3 length equals 15 residues. Trimming took off 5 bases at V and 3 bases at J, with 14 bases between the two ends. Germline CDR1 SGHVS, CDR2 FNYEAQ. The DNA of the CDR3 is TGTGCCAGCAGCCTCGAAGGGTACGACAATCAGCCCCAGCATTTT. The encoded protein is CASSLEGYDNQPQHF.

The chain is built from TRBV7-2 and TRBJ2-1, with D possibly being TRBD1 (6 bases). V dropped 5 bases and J dropped 0 bases, with 11 bases sitting between them. The CDR3 totals 15 residues. Germline-derived CDR1 and CDR2 are SGHTA and FQGNSA. The CDR3 is CASSLRGPSYNEQFF. In DNA, the CDR3 is TGTGCCAGCAGCCTCAGGGGACCCTCCTACAATGAGCAGTTCTTC. Drawing the rest from reference TRBV7-2 and TRBJ2-1, the complete variable domain is GAGVSQSPSNKVTEKGKDVELRCDPISGHTALYWYRQSLGQGLEFLIYFQGNSAPDKSGLPSDRFSAERTGGSVSTLTIQRTQQEDSAVYLCASSLRGPSYNEQFFGPGTRLTVL.

The genes are TRBV27 and TRBJ1-6; D is undetermined. The V and J ends lost 3 bases and 6 bases respectively, with 15 bases between them. CDR1 and CDR2 (germline): MNHEY, SMNVEV (reference sequence). The CDR3 runs 16 residues. Here the CDR3 DNA reads TGTGCCAGCAGTTTTGATTTCGGCGACCGTAATTCACCCCTCCACTTT. Protein sequence: CASSFDFGDRNSPLHF.